Shown below are 6 T cell receptor beta chains from a single sample sequenced in a study of blood T cell repertoires in COVID-19. Clones were sequenced by immunoSEQ multiplex PCR, and TCRdb holds only the in-frame ones, with some missing. This table holds some 110,000 clones, approximately 80% found once. The sequenced sample consisted of peripheral blood. These receptors all come from a woman between 65 and 79 years old with acute or convalescent COVID-19.

J is TRBJ2-5 and V is TRBV19; TRBD2 agrees at 11 bases. The CDR3 is 18 residues long. Unmatched junction bases numbered 16, after V lost 5 bases and J lost 5 bases. Germline V gene sequence: CDR1 LNHDA, CDR2 SQIVND (reference sequence). CDR3 coding DNA: TGTGCCAGTAGTCCGAGGACTAGCGGGCGGACGCAGGGGGAGACCCAGTACTTC. Its translation is CASSPRTSGRTQGETQYF.

V and J are TRBV3-1 (or the pseudogene TRBV3-2) and TRBJ1-5; D may be TRBD1 (6 bases). The V end was cut by 5 bases, the J end by 7 bases, with 12 bases between. Germline loops: CDR1 LGHDT, CDR2 YNNKEL (reference sequence). This CDR3 comprises 13 residues. CDR3 residues: CASSKTGIQPQHF. CDR3 DNA sequence: TGTGCCAGCAGCAAAACAGGGATCCAGCCCCAGCATTTT.

The CDR3 here is CASSLEGGAWNEQFF. CDR3 bases: TGTGCCAGCAGCTTAGAAGGGGGCGCATGGAATGAGCAGTTCTTC. This chain links TRBV7-8 with TRBJ2-1, with 7 bases fitting TRBD1. V lost 1 base to trimming and J lost 7 bases; unmatched junction nucleotides: 7. CDR1 and CDR2 (germline): SGHVS, FQNEAQ. This CDR3 has 15 residues.

On this clone itself: The junction departs from the called germline gene at one end, perhaps through a read error. The chain is built from TRBV24-1 and TRBJ2-3; TRBD2 aligns across 7 bases. Germline-derived CDR1 and CDR2 are KGHDR and SFDVKD. This CDR3 has 13 residues. CDR3 in DNA: TGTGCCACCAGTTCGGGAGGTCTGACGGCGTGGCATTTT. This sequence encodes CATSSGGLTAWHF.

This clone turned up a few times. The V call is TRBV7-3, the J call TRBJ1-5; D is perhaps TRBD1 (6 bases). This CDR3 comprises 15 residues. The V gene lost 5 bases and the J gene lost 3 bases, with 14 bases spanning the gap. CDR1 SGHTA and CDR2 FQGTGA come from the germline V gene. The CDR3 coding sequence is TGTGCCAGCAGCCTCTGTGGACAGCACAATCAGCCCCAGCATTTT. This sequence encodes CASSLCGQHNQPQHF.

The chain uses TRBV7-6 and TRBJ1-6, with D possibly TRBD1 on 5 matching bases. Germline CDR1 is SGHVS and CDR2 is FNYEAQ. This CDR3 region has 14 residues. The ends were cut back, 3 bases at V and 7 bases at J, with 10 bases in the middle. CDR3 residues: CASSLIRGNSPLHF. CDR3 coding DNA: TGTGCCAGCAGCTTGATCCGGGGGAATTCACCCCTCCACTTT.